What follows describes a single TCR beta chain. The source of the sample is a study of blood T cell repertoires in COVID-19. The V gene's germline CDR1 is KGHDR and CDR2 SFDVKD. CDR3 length equals 14 residues. Unmatched junction bases numbered 1, after V lost 0 bases and J lost 5 bases. The method was immunoSEQ multiplex PCR; TCRdb's version includes in-frame clones alone and lacks a portion of them. Here the sample spans more than 50,000 clones, roughly 76% being singletons. J is TRBJ2-3 and V is TRBV24-1; 7 bases are shared with TRBD1. Sequenced input: peripheral blood. The receptor was isolated from a woman of 80 years or more with acute or convalescent COVID-19. The CDR3 region has the DNA TGTGCCACCAGTGATTTGGGGACAGAAGATACGCAGTATTTT. Its protein product is CATSDLGTEDTQYF.